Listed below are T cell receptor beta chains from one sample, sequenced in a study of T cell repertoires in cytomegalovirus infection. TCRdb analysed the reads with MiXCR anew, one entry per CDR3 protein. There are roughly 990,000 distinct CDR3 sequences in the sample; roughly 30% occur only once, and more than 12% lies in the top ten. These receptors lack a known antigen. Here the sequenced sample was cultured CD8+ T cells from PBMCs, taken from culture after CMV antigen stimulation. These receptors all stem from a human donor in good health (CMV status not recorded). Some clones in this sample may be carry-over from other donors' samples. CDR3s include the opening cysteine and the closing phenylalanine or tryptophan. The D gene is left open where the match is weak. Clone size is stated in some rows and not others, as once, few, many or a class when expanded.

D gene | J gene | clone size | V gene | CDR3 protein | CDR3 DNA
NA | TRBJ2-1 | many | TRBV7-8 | CASSPDPGSSEQFF | TGTGCCAGCAGCCCGGACCCAGGGAGCTCTGAGCAGTTCTTC
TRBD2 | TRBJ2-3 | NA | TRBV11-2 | CASSLVTSGVSTDTQYF | TGTGCCAGCAGCTTAGTGACGAGCGGGGTGAGCACAGATACGCAGTATTTT
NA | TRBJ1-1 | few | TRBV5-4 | CASSFWGAGEAFF | TGTGCCAGCAGCTTTTGGGGGGCCGGTGAAGCTTTCTTT
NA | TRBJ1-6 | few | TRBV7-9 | CASSEGFMALHF | TGTGCCAGCAGCGAAGGATTTATGGCCCTCCACTTT
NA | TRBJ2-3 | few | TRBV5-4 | CASSPQASTDTQYF | TGTGCCAGCAGCCCCCAGGCTAGCACAGATACGCAGTATTTT
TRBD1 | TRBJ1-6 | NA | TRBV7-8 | CVSSGDRGLYNSPLHF | TGTGTCAGCAGCGGTGACAGGGGGCTCTATAATTCACCCCTCCACTTT
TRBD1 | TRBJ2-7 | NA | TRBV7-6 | CASSSRQGLREQYF | TGTGCCAGCAGCTCCCGACAGGGTCTCCGCGAGCAGTACTTC
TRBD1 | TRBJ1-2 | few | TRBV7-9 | CASSQGEGAFDGYTF | TGTGCCAGCAGCCAGGGCGAGGGGGCGTTCGACGGCTACACCTTC
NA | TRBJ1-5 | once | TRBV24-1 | CTTSDLPILVLGNQPQHF | TGTACCACCAGTGATTTGCCCATCTTGGTGCTCGGGAATCAGCCCCAGCATTTT
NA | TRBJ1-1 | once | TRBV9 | CASSGAQTEAFF | TGTGCCAGCAGCGGAGCGCAGACTGAAGCTTTCTTT
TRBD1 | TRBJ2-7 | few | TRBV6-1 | CASRGQPLGDPYEQYF | TGTGCCAGCAGGGGACAGCCTTTGGGAGATCCCTACGAGCAGTACTTC
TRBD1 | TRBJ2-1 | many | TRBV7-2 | CASIWKGALYNEQFF | TGTGCCAGCATTTGGAAGGGGGCCCTCTACAATGAGCAGTTCTTC
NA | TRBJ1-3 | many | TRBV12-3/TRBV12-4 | CASPPRRVSGNTIYF | TGTGCCAGCCCCCCTAGGCGGGTCTCTGGAAACACCATATATTTT
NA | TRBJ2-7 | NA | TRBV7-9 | CASSLLAARSYEQYF | TGTGCCAGCAGCTTACTCGCGGCTCGATCCTACGAGCAGTACTTC
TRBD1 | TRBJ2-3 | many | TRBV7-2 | CASSLNRGADTQYF | TGTGCCAGCAGCTTAAACAGGGGGGCAGATACGCAGTATTTT
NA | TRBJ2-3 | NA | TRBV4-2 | CASSQAGEGLAGDTQYF | TGTGCCAGCAGCCAAGCAGGGGAGGGCCTAGCTGGCGATACGCAGTATTTT
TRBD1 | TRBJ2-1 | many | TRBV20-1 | CSASLTGTGRYNEQFF | TGCAGTGCTTCCTTAACCGGGACAGGGAGATACAATGAGCAGTTCTTC
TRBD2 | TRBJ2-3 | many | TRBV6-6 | CASSYSPSGFTDTQYF | TGTGCCAGCAGTTACTCGCCTAGCGGATTCACAGATACGCAGTATTTT
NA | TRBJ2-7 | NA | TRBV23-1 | CASSQLEGPPYEQYF | TGCGCCAGCAGTCAATTGGAGGGTCCGCCCTACGAGCAGTACTTC
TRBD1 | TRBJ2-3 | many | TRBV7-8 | CASSSTDRGAIDTQYF | TGTGCCAGCAGCTCGACCGACAGGGGGGCTATAGATACGCAGTATTTT
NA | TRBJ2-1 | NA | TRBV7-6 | CASSLEFGAGNTEQFF | TGTGCCAGCAGCTTAGAATTCGGAGCAGGGAATACTGAGCAGTTCTTC
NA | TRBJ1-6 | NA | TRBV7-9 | CASSSPSSPLHF | TGTGCCAGCAGCTCCCCCAGTTCACCCCTCCACTTT
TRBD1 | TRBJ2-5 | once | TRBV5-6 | CASDGQGARETQYF | TGTGCCAGCGACGGACAGGGGGCGCGAGAGACCCAGTACTTC
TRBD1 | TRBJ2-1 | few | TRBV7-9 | CASSSLVGTGDNEQFF | TGTGCCAGCAGCTCATTAGTGGGGACAGGGGACAATGAGCAGTTCTTC
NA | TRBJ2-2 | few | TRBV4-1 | CASSQVDRYGGELFF | TGCGCCAGCAGCCAAGTTGACAGATATGGCGGGGAGCTGTTTTTT
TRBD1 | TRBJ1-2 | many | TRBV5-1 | CASSFETGEDGYTF | TGCGCCAGCAGCTTTGAGACAGGGGAGGATGGCTACACCTTC
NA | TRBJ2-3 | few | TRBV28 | CASSSSTSADTQYF | TGTGCCAGCAGCTCCTCGACAAGTGCAGATACGCAGTATTTT
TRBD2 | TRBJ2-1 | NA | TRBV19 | CAGSIISGGNNEQFF | TGTGCCGGTAGTATTATATCGGGGGGGAACAATGAGCAGTTCTTC
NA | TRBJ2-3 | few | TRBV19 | CASRGSGGEDTQYF | TGTGCCAGTAGGGGGAGCGGCGGAGAGGATACGCAGTATTTT
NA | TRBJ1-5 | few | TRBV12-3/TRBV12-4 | CASTPGVTQPQHF | TGTGCCAGCACCCCAGGGGTGACTCAGCCCCAGCATTTT
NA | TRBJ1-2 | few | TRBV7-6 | CASSPGDSNYGYTF | TGTGCCAGCAGCCCCGGGGACTCAAACTATGGCTACACCTTC
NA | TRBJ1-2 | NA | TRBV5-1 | CASSFGTAGDYTF | TGCGCCAGCAGCTTTGGTACAGCGGGGGACTACACCTTC
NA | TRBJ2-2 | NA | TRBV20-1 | CSARDRLPNTGELFF | TGCAGTGCTAGAGATCGACTACCGAACACCGGGGAGCTGTTTTTT
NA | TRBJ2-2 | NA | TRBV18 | CASTSSGGANTGELFF | TGTGCCAGCACATCCTCCGGGGGAGCGAACACCGGGGAGCTGTTTTTT
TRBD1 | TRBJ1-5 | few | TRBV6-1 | CASSGRDRLYSNQPQHF | TGTGCCAGCAGTGGCCGGGACAGGCTGTATAGCAATCAGCCCCAGCATTTT
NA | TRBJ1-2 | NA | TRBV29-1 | CSVEDRFNYGYTF | TGCAGCGTTGAAGACAGATTTAACTATGGCTACACCTTC
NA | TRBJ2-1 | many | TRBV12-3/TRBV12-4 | CASIGYNEQFF | TGTGCCAGCATCGGATACAATGAGCAGTTCTTC
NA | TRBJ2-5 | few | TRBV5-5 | CASSFRDMGKETQYF | TGTGCCAGCAGCTTTCGGGACATGGGGAAAGAGACCCAGTACTTC
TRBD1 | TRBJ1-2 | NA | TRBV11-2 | CASSLDLYRGFYGYTF | TGTGCCAGCAGCTTAGATCTCTACAGGGGCTTCTATGGCTACACCTTC